The sequence of this TCR beta chain was determined in a study of beta chain features in type 1 diabetes. Study-wide findings and caveats: Moderate but significant shortening of TCRB CDR3s was recorded in all four CD4+ subsets from Type 1 diabetes patients.

Cell sorting via CD45RO/CCR7/CD25/CD127/CD95/CD27 was performed to obtain CD4+ naive, central memory, regulatory and stem cell-like memory cells. Comments on this clone: Its target is not known.

Every bit of the isolated RNA underwent reverse transcription, so sequencing read expressed TCRB transcripts. The assay was immunoSEQ multiplex PCR, and TCRdb's table has in-frame clones only and misses some. The sample lists approximately 250,000 clones, approximately 11% occurring once. Sequencing input: naive CD4+ T cells from blood. The TCR was taken from a man aged 25 to 45 with type 1 diabetes.

The CDR3 bases are TGTGCCAGCGGTCAGTGGGCTGGGTCACCCCTCCACTTT. Translated, it gives CASGQWAGSPLHF. The chain has TRBV6-6 and TRBJ1-6; D ambiguous. The V end lost 8 bases, the J end lost 10 bases, and 15 bases lay between the germline ends. This CDR3 comprises 13 residues. In germline, CDR1 is MNHNY, CDR2 SVGAGI (reference sequence).